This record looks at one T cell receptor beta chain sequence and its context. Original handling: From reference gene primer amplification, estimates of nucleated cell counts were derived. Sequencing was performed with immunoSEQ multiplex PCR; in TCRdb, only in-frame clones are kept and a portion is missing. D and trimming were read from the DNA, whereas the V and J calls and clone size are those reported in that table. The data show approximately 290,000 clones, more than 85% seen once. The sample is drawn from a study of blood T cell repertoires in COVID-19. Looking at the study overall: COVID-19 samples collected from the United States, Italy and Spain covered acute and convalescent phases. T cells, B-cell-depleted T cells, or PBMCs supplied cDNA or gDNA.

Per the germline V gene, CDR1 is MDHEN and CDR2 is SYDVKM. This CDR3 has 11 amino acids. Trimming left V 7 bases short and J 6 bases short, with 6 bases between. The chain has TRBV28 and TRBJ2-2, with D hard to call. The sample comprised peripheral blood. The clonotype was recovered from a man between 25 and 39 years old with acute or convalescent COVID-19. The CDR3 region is CASTSAGELFF. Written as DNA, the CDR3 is TGTGCCAGCACCTCGGCCGGGGAGCTGTTTTTT.